Listed below are T cell receptor beta chains from one sample, sequenced in a study of blood T cell repertoires in COVID-19. The data were produced by immunoSEQ multiplex PCR, yet TCRdb's version contains in-frame clones alone and is incomplete. The sample consists of around 150,000 clones, around 80% of them appearing once. The sequenced sample was peripheral blood. Receptor source: a woman between 50 and 59 years old with acute or convalescent COVID-19. CDR3s include the opening cysteine and the closing phenylalanine or tryptophan. The D gene is left open where the match is weak. Not all rows give a size; the values are once, few, many and, for expanded clones, a class.

CDR3aa,CDR3nt,abundance,d_gene,v_gene,j_gene
CASSQDLGHTVQYF,TGCGCCAGCAGCCAAGATCTGGGACACACGGTGCAGTACTTC,.,.,TRBV4-3,TRBJ2-7
CASSRAAFGEKLFF,TGTGCCAGTAGCAGGGCAGCTTTCGGTGAAAAACTGTTTTTT,.,.,TRBV19,TRBJ1-4
CASTQGATNEKLFF,TGTGCCAGCACCCAGGGGGCAACTAATGAAAAACTGTTTTTT,.,TRBD1,TRBV7-8,TRBJ1-4
CASSQQTGAWDYGYTF,TGTGCCAGCAGCCAACAGACAGGAGCCTGGGACTATGGCTACACCTTC,.,.,TRBV3-1/TRBV3-2,TRBJ1-2
CASSVSGGAGQPQHF,TGTGCCAGTAGTGTCAGCGGGGGCGCAGGACAGCCCCAGCATTTT,.,.,TRBV19,TRBJ1-5
CASSLGQGDTEAFF,TGTGCCAGCAGTCTGGGACAGGGGGACACTGAAGCTTTCTTT,.,TRBD1,TRBV2,TRBJ1-1
CASVPPQAVGNTIYF,TGTGCCAGCGTACCCCCACAGGCGGTCGGAAACACCATATATTTT,.,.,TRBV6-5,TRBJ1-3
CAISDNLSGGAETQYF,TGTGCCATCAGTGATAACCTTAGCGGGGGGGCAGAGACCCAGTACTTC,.,TRBD2,TRBV10-3,TRBJ2-5
CASSLLTGGEPQHF,TGTGCCAGCAGCTTATTGACAGGGGGAGAGCCCCAGCATTTT,once,TRBD1,TRBV7-2,TRBJ1-5
CASSRGSYDTGELFF,TGTGCCAGCAGCCGAGGGTCCTACGACACCGGGGAGCTGTTTTTT,.,.,TRBV7-8,TRBJ2-2
CASSRDSNSNQPQHF,TGTGCCAGCAGTAGGGACAGTAATAGCAATCAGCCCCAGCATTTT,.,TRBD1,TRBV6-6,TRBJ1-5
CATLRQGLEYGYTF,TGTGCCACCTTAAGACAGGGGTTGGAATATGGCTACACCTTC,.,TRBD1,TRBV6-5,TRBJ1-2
CASSPRTSGGATDTQYF,TGTGCCAGCAGCCCCCGGACTAGCGGGGGGGCTACAGATACGCAGTATTTT,once,TRBD2,TRBV7-2,TRBJ2-3
CASSLSGGTAGNTIYF,TGTGCCAGCAGCTTATCAGGCGGGACAGCTGGAAACACCATATATTTT,.,TRBD1,TRBV7-9,TRBJ1-3
CASSSRDRVGEQYF,TGTGCCAGCAGTTCCAGGGACAGGGTGGGCGAGCAGTACTTC,.,TRBD1,TRBV5-6,TRBJ2-7
CASSSQPGLGTDTQYF,TGTGCCAGCAGCTCACAACCGGGACTAGGCACAGATACGCAGTATTTT,.,TRBD2,TRBV9,TRBJ2-3
CASSPSGEGVSGYTF,TGCGCCAGCAGCCCGTCGGGGGAGGGGGTTTCTGGCTACACCTTC,few,.,TRBV4-3,TRBJ1-2
CASSFSGEQFF,TGTGCCAGCAGTTTTTCGGGGGAGCAGTTCTTC,.,.,TRBV6-2/TRBV6-3,TRBJ2-1
CASSQRRQGAGEQYF,TGCGCCAGCAGCCAAAGGAGGCAGGGGGCAGGAGAGCAGTACTTC,once,TRBD1,TRBV4-3,TRBJ2-7
CASSPGQNNEKLFF,TGTGCCAGCAGCCCCGGACAGAATAATGAAAAACTGTTTTTT,.,.,TRBV11-2,TRBJ1-4
CASSPTSGARDTQYF,TGTGCCAGTAGTCCGACTAGCGGGGCCCGAGATACGCAGTATTTT,.,TRBD2,TRBV19,TRBJ2-3
CASSLDRTNYEQYF,TGTGCCAGCAGCTTAGACCGGACAAACTACGAGCAGTACTTC,.,.,TRBV11-1,TRBJ2-7
CATGLGQGATFYGYTF,TGTGCCACCGGTCTGGGGCAGGGGGCGACGTTCTATGGCTACACCTTC,.,TRBD1,TRBV24-1,TRBJ1-2
CASSLVETGASYEQYF,TGTGCCAGCAGCTTAGTAGAGACAGGGGCGTCCTACGAGCAGTACTTC,.,TRBD1,TRBV7-2,TRBJ2-7
CASSLGQFLGGYTF,TGCGCCAGCAGCTTGGGACAGTTTTTGGGTGGCTACACCTTC,.,.,TRBV5-1,TRBJ1-2
CSVGDRGRGREYEQYF,TGCAGCGTGGGGGACAGGGGGCGGGGGCGTGAATACGAGCAGTACTTC,.,TRBD1,TRBV29-1,TRBJ2-7
CASSLLTDYGYTF,TGTGCCAGCAGCTTACTGACAGACTATGGCTACACCTTC,.,.,TRBV11-1,TRBJ1-2
CASRAGTRDWGTVF,TGTGCCAGCAGGGCTGGGACAAGGGATTGGGGGACAGTCTTC,.,TRBD1,TRBV28,TRBJ2-4
CASSVGAANNEKLFF,TGTGCCAGCAGCGTAGGGGCAGCCAATAATGAAAAACTGTTTTTT,.,.,TRBV9,TRBJ1-4
CASSFRLGDEQYF,TGCGCCAGCAGCTTCAGACTCGGCGACGAGCAGTACTTC,.,.,TRBV5-1,TRBJ2-7
CASSLIGTGHYTF,TGTGCCAGCAGCTTAATCGGGACGGGACACTACACCTTC,once,.,TRBV7-2,TRBJ1-2
CGSASAAPASGEAFF,TGTGGCAGTGCATCCGCAGCCCCAGCCTCGGGTGAAGCTTTCTTT,.,.,TRBV8-1,TRBJ1-1
CASSPHGGDNTGELFF,TGTGCCAGCAGCCCTCATGGCGGGGATAACACCGGGGAGCTGTTTTTT,few,.,TRBV11-3,TRBJ2-2
CASSEYKSPGETQYF,TGTGCCAGCAGTGAATATAAATCCCCAGGGGAGACCCAGTACTTC,.,.,TRBV25-1,TRBJ2-5
CASSPGSSGGGTDTQYF,TGTGCCAGCAGTCCCGGAAGTAGCGGGGGGGGCACAGATACGCAGTATTTT,.,TRBD2,TRBV6-6,TRBJ2-3
CASSAQGATGNTIYF,TGTGCCAGCAGCGCACAGGGGGCCACTGGAAACACCATATATTTT,few,TRBD1,TRBV7-2,TRBJ1-3
CSVDRGPDTEAFF,TGCAGCGTTGACAGGGGCCCCGACACTGAAGCTTTCTTT,.,.,TRBV29-1,TRBJ1-1
CASSLTRLGSTGELFF,TGTGCCAGCAGCTTAACGCGACTAGGTAGTACCGGGGAGCTGTTTTTT,few,.,TRBV7-9,TRBJ2-2
CASSLVRQNTEAFF,TGTGCCAGCAGTTTAGTGCGGCAGAACACTGAAGCTTTCTTT,.,.,TRBV28,TRBJ1-1
CASSLAQGGSADTQYF,TGTGCCAGCAGCTTGGCTCAGGGGGGCTCCGCAGATACGCAGTATTTT,.,.,TRBV7-2,TRBJ2-3
CASSPGTGGSYNEQFF,TGCGCCAGCAGCCCCGGGACAGGGGGTTCCTACAATGAGCAGTTCTTC,.,TRBD1,TRBV5-1,TRBJ2-1
CASSFLGTEDQPQHF,TGTGCCAGCAGTTTCCTCGGGACAGAAGATCAGCCCCAGCATTTT,.,TRBD1,TRBV6-2/TRBV6-3,TRBJ1-5
CASSELAGGPGTGELFF,TGTGCCAGCAGCGAATTAGCGGGGGGGCCGGGCACCGGGGAGCTGTTTTTT,.,TRBD2,TRBV28,TRBJ2-2
CASSLGGPGGDTQYF,TGCGCCAGCAGCTTGGGGGGGCCAGGCGGGGATACGCAGTATTTT,once,.,TRBV5-1,TRBJ2-3
CASRYGQGTYNEQFF,TGTGCCAGCAGGTACGGGCAGGGGACCTACAATGAGCAGTTCTTC,.,.,TRBV7-9,TRBJ2-1
CASSEGGDGNTIYF,TGCGCCAGCAGTGAAGGAGGGGATGGAAACACCATATATTTT,.,.,TRBV10-2,TRBJ1-3
CSVYVKTGGDTEAFF,TGCAGCGTTTATGTAAAGACAGGGGGAGACACTGAAGCTTTCTTT,.,TRBD1,TRBV29-1,TRBJ1-1
CASSPDGTGPRQPQHF,TGTGCCAGCTCACCCGATGGGACAGGTCCTCGACAGCCCCAGCATTTT,.,TRBD1,TRBV18,TRBJ1-5
CASSEYRNEQFF,TGTGCCAGCAGTGAATACAGGAATGAGCAGTTCTTC,.,.,TRBV6-1,TRBJ2-1
CASSSRTSSGEQYF,TGTGCCAGCAGCTCTAGGACTAGCTCGGGCGAGCAGTACTTC,.,TRBD2,TRBV7-9,TRBJ2-7